This T cell receptor beta chain was identified in a study of T cell responses to AZD1222 COVID-19 vaccine. Investigators merged groups given second doses at roughly 4 or roughly 12 weeks. Study-level results: Reportedly, nearly half the spike-specific TCRs target unmutated variant regions. None of the repertoires were sampled until the peak T cell response had passed. Spike-specific TCR breadth and depth were elevated following two AZD1222 doses.

V dropped 5 bases and J dropped 2; count of bases not matched to a gene: 10. Germline values: CDR1 SGHNT, CDR2 YYREEE (reference sequence). This CDR3 has 15 residues. Comment on this clone: The antigen remains unidentified.

Produced via immunoSEQ multiplex PCR; TCRdb's table is partial and in-frame only. The sample shows about 93,000 clones, 75% to 90% of them seen only once. The chain couples TRBV5-4 to TRBJ2-7, with TRBD1 matching 7 bases. The TCR originated in an adult who received the AZD1222 COVID-19 vaccine. Specimen: peripheral blood, collected 28 days after the second AZD1222 dose. CDR3 nucleotides: TGTGCCAGCAGTCGAGTCGGGACAGATGCCTACGAGCAGTACTTC. The encoded protein is CASSRVGTDAYEQYF.